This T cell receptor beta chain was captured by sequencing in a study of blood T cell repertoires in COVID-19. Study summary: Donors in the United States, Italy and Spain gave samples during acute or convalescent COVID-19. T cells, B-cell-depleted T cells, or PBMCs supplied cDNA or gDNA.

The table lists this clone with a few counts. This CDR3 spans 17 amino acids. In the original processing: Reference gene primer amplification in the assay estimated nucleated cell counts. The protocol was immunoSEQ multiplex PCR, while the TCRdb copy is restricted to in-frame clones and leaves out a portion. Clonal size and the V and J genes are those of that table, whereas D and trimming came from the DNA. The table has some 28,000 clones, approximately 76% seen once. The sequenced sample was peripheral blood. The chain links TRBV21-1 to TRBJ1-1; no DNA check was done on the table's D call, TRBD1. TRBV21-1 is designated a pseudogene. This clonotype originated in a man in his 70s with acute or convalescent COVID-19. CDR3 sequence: CASSRPRTGVMNTEAFF. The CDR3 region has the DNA TGTGCCAGCAGCAGGCCCCGGACAGGGGTTATGAACACTGAAGCTTTCTTT.